A selection of T cell receptor beta chains follows, all from one sample in a study of post-analysis software for immune sequencing data. TCRdb itself ran the PCR reads through MiXCR, one entry per CDR3 protein. The sample comprises roughly 620,000 distinct CDR3 sequences, roughly 40% of which are singletons, and around 1.7% rests with the top ten. The sample taken for sequencing was blood. These receptors were obtained from a girl aged 5 to 17 with multiple sclerosis. Each CDR3 is given with its conserved first and last residue. A D gene is named only where the DNA matches it firmly. Clone size appears in some rows only: once, few, many, or a class for an expanded clone.

d_call | j_call | clone_size | v_call | cdr3_aa | cdr3_nt
. | TRBJ2-1 | . | TRBV5-1 | CASSLEGVRSAFDEQFF | TGCGCCAGCAGCCTAGAGGGTGTTCGTAGCGCGTTCGATGAGCAGTTTTTC
. | TRBJ2-4 | . | TRBV7-9 | CASSSLRHSNRWGNIQYF | TGTGCCAGCAGCTCCCTACGCCACAGCAACCGTTGGGGAAACATTCAGTACTTC
TRBD1 | TRBJ2-3 | . | TRBV29-1 | CSVERDRGSSTDTQYF | TGCAGCGTTGAGCGGGACAGGGGTTCGAGCACAGATACGCAGTATTTT
TRBD1 | TRBJ1-2 | many | TRBV4-1 | CASSHRQGGDYGYTF | TGCGCCAGCAGCCACCGACAGGGGGGGGACTATGGCTACACCTTC
TRBD2 | TRBJ2-5 | . | TRBV5-1 | CASSGSGRNEETQYF | TGCGCCAGCTCAGGTAGCGGGAGAAACGAAGAGACCCAGTACTTC
. | TRBJ1-2 | . | TRBV30 | CAWSPDRYGYTF | TGTGCCTGGAGTCCAGACAGATATGGCTACACCTTC
TRBD1 | TRBJ1-6 | . | TRBV28 | CASIDRDNSPLHF | TGTGCCAGCATCGACAGGGATAATTCACCCCTCCACTTT
TRBD2 | TRBJ2-7 | . | TRBV7-2 | CASSLAWSGVPYEQYF | TGTGCCAGCAGCTTAGCATGGAGCGGGGTACCTTACGAGCAGTACTTC
. | TRBJ1-3 | . | TRBV20-1 | CSAPVGTSGNTIYF | TGCAGTGCACCCGTCGGGACCTCTGGAAACACCATATATTTT
TRBD1 | TRBJ2-3 | . | TRBV5-6 | CASSYPTGGTDTQYF | TGTGCCAGCAGCTACCCGACAGGGGGCACAGATACGCAGTATTTT
TRBD2 | TRBJ2-5 | . | TRBV6-5 | CASSLTSGRGETQYF | TGTGCCAGCAGTTTGACTAGCGGGAGGGGAGAGACCCAGTACTTC
. | TRBJ1-2 | . | TRBV5-1 | CASSFDPHYGYTF | TGCGCCAGCAGCTTTGACCCACACTATGGCTACACCTTC
. | TRBJ2-7 | few | TRBV5-1 | CASSTWNRDGDEQYF | TGCGCCAGCAGCACATGGAACCGGGACGGTGACGAGCAGTACTTC
. | TRBJ2-7 | . | TRBV4-2 | CAGSQATLREEQYF | TGTGCCGGCAGCCAAGCGACCTTACGGGAAGAGCAGTACTTC
TRBD2 | TRBJ2-1 | . | TRBV27 | CASSPLLSGRTYNEQFF | TGTGCCAGCAGTCCACTACTTAGCGGGAGGACCTACAATGAGCAGTTCTTC
. | TRBJ1-2 | few | TRBV27 | CASSLGAGKAYTF | TGTGCCAGCAGTTTAGGGGCGGGCAAAGCCTACACCTTC
. | TRBJ2-5 | . | TRBV5-1 | CASSSGGSGQETQYF | TGCGCCAGCAGCTCGGGTGGGAGCGGCCAAGAGACCCAGTACTTC
. | TRBJ2-7 | few | TRBV5-8 | CASSLAFGPFYEQYF | TGTGCCAGCAGCTTGGCCTTCGGACCCTTCTACGAGCAGTACTTC
TRBD2 | TRBJ2-3 | . | TRBV5-6 | CASSLATSGSDTQYF | TGTGCCAGCAGCTTGGCGACTAGCGGGTCAGATACGCAGTATTTT
. | TRBJ2-7 | . | TRBV5-5 | CASSKVTAGRGTYEQYF | TGTGCCAGCAGCAAAGTCACGGCAGGCAGGGGAACCTACGAGCAGTACTTC
. | TRBJ1-2 | . | TRBV6-5 | CASKVAGGGYTF | TGTGCCAGCAAGGTTGCGGGGGGTGGCTACACCTTC
TRBD2 | TRBJ2-1 | . | TRBV5-4 | CASIGGRLRTPYNEQFF | TGTGCCAGCATCGGCGGGAGGCTGAGGACACCCTACAATGAGCAGTTCTTC
. | TRBJ1-2 | . | TRBV7-9 | CANGEPRDPQGYTF | TGTGCCAACGGGGAGCCTAGGGACCCGCAAGGCTACACCTTC
TRBD1 | TRBJ2-5 | few | TRBV29-1 | CSAVDRDQETQYF | TGCAGCGCCGTAGACAGGGACCAAGAGACCCAGTACTTC
. | TRBJ2-1 | . | TRBV12-3/TRBV12-4 | CATAGAGYSYNEQFF | TGTGCCACCGCTGGGGCAGGGTATTCCTACAATGAGCAGTTCTTC
. | TRBJ2-7 | . | TRBV12-3/TRBV12-4 | CASSSRTVTSYEQYF | TGTGCCAGCAGTTCTAGGACCGTGACCTCCTACGAGCAGTACTTC
. | TRBJ2-1 | few | TRBV7-2 | CASSFDPRGEQFF | TGTGCCAGCAGCTTCGATCCTAGAGGCGAGCAGTTCTTC
TRBD2 | TRBJ2-1 | few | TRBV20-1 | CSASPSGEYEQFF | TGCAGTGCTAGCCCTAGCGGGGAGTATGAGCAGTTCTTC
. | TRBJ1-6 | . | TRBV7-8 | CASSPPGAGVSPLHF | TGTGCCAGCAGCCCACCGGGGGCCGGAGTCTCACCCCTCCACTTT
. | TRBJ1-2 | many | TRBV5-1 | CASSLAGYGYTF | TGTGCCAGCAGCTTAGCAGGGTACGGCTACACCTTC
TRBD2 | TRBJ2-1 | few | TRBV29-1 | CSASGGLDAYNEQFF | TGCAGCGCCTCCGGGGGGTTAGACGCCTACAATGAGCAGTTCTTC
. | TRBJ2-4 | . | TRBV11-3 | CASSLGSESIQYF | TGTGCCAGCAGCTTGGGCTCCGAATCCATTCAGTACTTC
. | TRBJ2-3 | . | TRBV20-1 | CSAPLSSTDTQYF | TGCAGTGCGCCTTTATCTAGCACAGATACGCAGTATTTT
. | TRBJ2-7 | . | TRBV12-3/TRBV12-4 | CASSLRDGPSYEQYF | TGTGCCAGCAGTCTTCGGGACGGACCTTCCTACGAGCAGTACTTC
TRBD1 | TRBJ2-7 | few | TRBV12-3/TRBV12-4 | CASSLDRTGSEQYF | TGTGCCAGCAGTTTAGACCGGACAGGGAGCGAGCAGTACTTC
TRBD1 | TRBJ1-2 | . | TRBV6-1 | CAYREQGGYGYTF | TGTGCCTACCGGGAACAGGGGGGATATGGCTACACCTTC
. | TRBJ2-1 | . | TRBV10-1 | CASSDPGSSYNEQFF | TGCGCCAGCAGTGACCCGGGCAGCTCCTACAATGAGCAGTTCTTC
TRBD2 | TRBJ2-1 | once | TRBV5-1 | CASSLRAGLAEKGPHNEQFF | TGCGCCAGCAGCTTGAGAGCCGGGCTAGCGGAGAAGGGCCCCCACAATGAGCAGTTCTTC
. | TRBJ2-1 | few | TRBV7-9 | CASSPEGGGVRYNEQFF | TGTGCCAGCAGCCCTGAGGGGGGGGGCGTAAGGTACAATGAGCAGTTCTTC
TRBD1 | TRBJ1-1 | . | TRBV10-3 | CAISLQGGTEAFF | TGTGCCATCAGCCTACAGGGGGGGACTGAAGCTTTCTTT
. | TRBJ2-6 | few | TRBV27 | CASSLMGKPGANVLTF | TGTGCCAGCAGTTTAATGGGGAAACCTGGGGCCAACGTCCTGACTTTC
. | TRBJ2-3 | . | TRBV6-6 | CASRGRLGEGTDTQYF | TGTGCCAGCAGGGGACGTTTAGGGGAAGGCACAGATACGCAGTATTTT
TRBD1 | TRBJ2-1 | . | TRBV10-3 | CAISGTGEQFF | TGTGCCATCAGCGGGACAGGAGAGCAGTTCTTC